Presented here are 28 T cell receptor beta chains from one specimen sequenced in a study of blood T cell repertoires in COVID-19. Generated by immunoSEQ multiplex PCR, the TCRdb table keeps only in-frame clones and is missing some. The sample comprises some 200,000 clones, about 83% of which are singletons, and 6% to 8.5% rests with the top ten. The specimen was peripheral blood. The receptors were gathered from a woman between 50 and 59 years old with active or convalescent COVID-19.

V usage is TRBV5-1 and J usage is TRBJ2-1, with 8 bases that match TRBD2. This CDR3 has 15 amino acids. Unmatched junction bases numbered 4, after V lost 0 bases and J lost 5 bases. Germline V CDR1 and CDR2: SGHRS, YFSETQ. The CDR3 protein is CASSLGAGANNEQFF. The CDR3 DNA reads TGCGCCAGCAGCTTGGGAGCGGGAGCCAACAATGAGCAGTTCTTC.

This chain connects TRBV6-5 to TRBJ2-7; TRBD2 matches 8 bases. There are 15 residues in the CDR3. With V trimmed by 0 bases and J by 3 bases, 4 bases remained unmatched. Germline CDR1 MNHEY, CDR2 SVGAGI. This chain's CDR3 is CASSYSDAGGYEQYF. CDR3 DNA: TGTGCCAGCAGTTACTCGGATGCGGGAGGCTACGAGCAGTACTTC.

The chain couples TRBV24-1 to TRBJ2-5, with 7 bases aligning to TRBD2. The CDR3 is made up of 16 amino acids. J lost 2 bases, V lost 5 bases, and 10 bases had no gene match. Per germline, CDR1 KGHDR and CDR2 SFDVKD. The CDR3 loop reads CATSAGGKGGQETQYF. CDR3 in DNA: TGTGCCACCAGTGCTGGGGGTAAGGGAGGGCAAGAGACCCAGTACTTC.

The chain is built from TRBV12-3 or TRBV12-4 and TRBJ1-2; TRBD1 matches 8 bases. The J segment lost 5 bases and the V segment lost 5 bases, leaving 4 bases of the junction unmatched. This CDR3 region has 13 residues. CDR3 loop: CASSRGQGYGYTF. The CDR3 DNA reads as TGTGCCAGCAGTCGCGGACAGGGTTATGGCTACACCTTC.

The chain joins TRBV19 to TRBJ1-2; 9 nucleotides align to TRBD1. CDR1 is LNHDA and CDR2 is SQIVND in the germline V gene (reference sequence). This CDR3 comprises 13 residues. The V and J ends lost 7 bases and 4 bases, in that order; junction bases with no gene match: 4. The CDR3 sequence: CASTATGGYGYTF. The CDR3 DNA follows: TGTGCCAGTACCGCGACAGGGGGCTATGGCTACACCTTC.

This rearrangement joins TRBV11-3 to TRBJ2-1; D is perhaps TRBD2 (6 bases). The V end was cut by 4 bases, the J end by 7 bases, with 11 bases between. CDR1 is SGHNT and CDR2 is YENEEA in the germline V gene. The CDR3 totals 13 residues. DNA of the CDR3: TGTGCCAGCAGCTCGATAGCGGAAAATGAGCAGTTCTTC. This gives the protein CASSSIAENEQFF.

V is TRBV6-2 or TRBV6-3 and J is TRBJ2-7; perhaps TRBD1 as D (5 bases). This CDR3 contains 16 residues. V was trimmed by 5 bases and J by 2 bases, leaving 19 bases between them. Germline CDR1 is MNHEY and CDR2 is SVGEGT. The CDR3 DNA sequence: TGTGCCAGCAGTCACGCCGGTGGGGCGAAGGCCTACGAGCAGTACGTC. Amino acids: CASSHAGGAKAYEQYV.

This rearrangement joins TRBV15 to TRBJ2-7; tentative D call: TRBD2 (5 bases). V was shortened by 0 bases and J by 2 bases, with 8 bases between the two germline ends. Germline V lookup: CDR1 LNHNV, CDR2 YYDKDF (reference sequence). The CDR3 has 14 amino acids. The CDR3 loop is CATSRDRTAYEQYF. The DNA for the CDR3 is TGTGCCACCAGCAGAGATCGGACTGCCTACGAGCAGTACTTC. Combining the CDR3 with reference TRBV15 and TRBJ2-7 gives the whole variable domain DAMVIQNPRYQVTQFGKPVTLSCSQTLNHNVMYWYQQKSSQAPKLLFHYYDKDFNNEADTPDNFQSRRPNTSFCFLDIRSPGLGDTAMYLCATSRDRTAYEQYFGPGTRLTVT.

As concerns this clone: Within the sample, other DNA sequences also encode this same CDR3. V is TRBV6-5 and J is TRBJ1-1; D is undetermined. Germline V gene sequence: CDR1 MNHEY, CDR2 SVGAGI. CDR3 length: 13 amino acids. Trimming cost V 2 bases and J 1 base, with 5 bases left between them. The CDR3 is CASSYGRNTEAFF. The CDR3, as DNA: TGTGCCAGCAGTTACGGGCGGAACACTGAAGCTTTCTTT.

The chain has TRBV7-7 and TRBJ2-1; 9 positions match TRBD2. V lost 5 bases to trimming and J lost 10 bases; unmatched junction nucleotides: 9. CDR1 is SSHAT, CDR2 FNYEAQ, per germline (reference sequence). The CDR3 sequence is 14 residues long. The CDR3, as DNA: TGTGCCAGCAGCGCAACCGGGACTAGCAAAGAGCAGTTCTTC. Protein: CASSATGTSKEQFF.

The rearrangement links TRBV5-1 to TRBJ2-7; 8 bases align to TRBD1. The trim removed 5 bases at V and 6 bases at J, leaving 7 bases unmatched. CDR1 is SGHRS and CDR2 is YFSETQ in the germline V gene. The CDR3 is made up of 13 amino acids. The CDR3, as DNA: TGCGCCAGCAGACAGGGGGAACGCGGCGAGCAGTACTTC. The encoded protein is CASRQGERGEQYF.

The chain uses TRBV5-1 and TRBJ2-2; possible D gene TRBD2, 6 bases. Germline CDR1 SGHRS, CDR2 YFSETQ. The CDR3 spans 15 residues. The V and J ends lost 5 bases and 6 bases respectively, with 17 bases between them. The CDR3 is CASSLGGSWSGELFF. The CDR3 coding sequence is TGCGCCAGCAGTTTAGGAGGGTCGTGGTCCGGGGAGCTGTTTTTT.

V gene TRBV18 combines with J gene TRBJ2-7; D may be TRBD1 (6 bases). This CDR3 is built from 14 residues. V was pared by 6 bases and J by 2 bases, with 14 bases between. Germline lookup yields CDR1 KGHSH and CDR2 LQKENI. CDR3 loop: CASSLLRDTYEQYF. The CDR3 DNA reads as TGTGCCAGCTCCCTCCTCCGGGACACCTACGAGCAGTACTTC. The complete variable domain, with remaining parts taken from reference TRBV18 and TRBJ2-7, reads NAGVMQNPRHLVRRRGQEARLRCSPMKGHSHVYWYRQLPEEGLKFMVYLQKENIIDESGMPKERFSAEFPKEGPSILRIQQVVRGDSAAYFCASSLLRDTYEQYFGPGTRLTVT.

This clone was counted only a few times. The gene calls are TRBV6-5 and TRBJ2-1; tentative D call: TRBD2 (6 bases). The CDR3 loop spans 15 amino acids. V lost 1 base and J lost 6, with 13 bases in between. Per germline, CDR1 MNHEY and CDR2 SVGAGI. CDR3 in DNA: TGTGCCAGCAGTTACTATCGCGGGGCTTCCAATGAGCAGTTCTTC. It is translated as CASSYYRGASNEQFF.

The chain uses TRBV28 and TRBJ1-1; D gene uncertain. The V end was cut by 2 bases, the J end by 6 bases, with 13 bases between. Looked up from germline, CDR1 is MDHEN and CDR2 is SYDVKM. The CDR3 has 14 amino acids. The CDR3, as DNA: TGTGCCAGCAGTTTAAGTCGGGTCGGGGCTGAAGCTTTCTTT. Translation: CASSLSRVGAEAFF. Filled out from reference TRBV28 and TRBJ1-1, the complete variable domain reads DVKVTQSSRYLVKRTGEKVFLECVQDMDHENMFWYRQDPGLGLRLIYFSYDVKMKEKGDIPEGYSVSREKKERFSLILESASTNQTSMYLCASSLSRVGAEAFFGQGTRLTVV.

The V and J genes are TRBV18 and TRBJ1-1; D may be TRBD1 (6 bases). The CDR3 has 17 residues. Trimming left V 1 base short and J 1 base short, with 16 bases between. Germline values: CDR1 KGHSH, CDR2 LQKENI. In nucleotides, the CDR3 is TGTGCCAGCTCACCACAACAGGGTGGTCGGTCGAACACTGAAGCTTTCTTT. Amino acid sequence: CASSPQQGGRSNTEAFF.

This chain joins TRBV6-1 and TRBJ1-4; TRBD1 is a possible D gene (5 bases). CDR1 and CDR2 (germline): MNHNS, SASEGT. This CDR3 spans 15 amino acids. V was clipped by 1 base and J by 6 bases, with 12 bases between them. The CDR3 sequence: CASSEDGRVHEKLFF. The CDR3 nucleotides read TGTGCCAGCAGTGAAGACGGCAGGGTCCATGAAAAACTGTTTTTT.

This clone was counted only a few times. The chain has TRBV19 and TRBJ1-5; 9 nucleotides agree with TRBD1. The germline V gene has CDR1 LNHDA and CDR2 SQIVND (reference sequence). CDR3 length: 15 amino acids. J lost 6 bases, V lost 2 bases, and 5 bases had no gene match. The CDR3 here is CASSISGTGSQPQHF. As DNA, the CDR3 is TGTGCCAGTAGTATATCCGGGACAGGGAGTCAGCCCCAGCATTTT.

CDR3 loop: CSVSLAGGSYEQYF. CDR3 sequence (DNA): TGCAGCGTTTCCCTAGCGGGAGGCTCCTACGAGCAGTACTTC. The V gene is TRBV29-1, the J gene TRBJ2-7; 11 nucleotides align to TRBD2. With 5 bases clipped from V and 0 bases from J, the junction kept 3 bases outside the gene matches. This CDR3 is built from 14 residues. CDR1 and CDR2 (germline): SQVTM, ANQGSEA.

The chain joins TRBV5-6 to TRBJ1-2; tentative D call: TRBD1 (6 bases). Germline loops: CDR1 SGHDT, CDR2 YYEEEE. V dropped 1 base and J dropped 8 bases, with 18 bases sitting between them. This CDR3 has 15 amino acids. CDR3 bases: TGTGCCAGCAGCTTGAGCTACGGGCCTGGGGGCGGCTACACCTTC. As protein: CASSLSYGPGGGYTF.

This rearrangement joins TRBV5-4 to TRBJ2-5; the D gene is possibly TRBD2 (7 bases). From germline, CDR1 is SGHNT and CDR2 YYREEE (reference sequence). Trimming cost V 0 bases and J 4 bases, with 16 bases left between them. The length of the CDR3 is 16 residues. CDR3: CASSLAGGGWGETQYF. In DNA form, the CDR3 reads TGTGCCAGCAGCTTGGCCGGCGGGGGCTGGGGAGAGACCCAGTACTTC.

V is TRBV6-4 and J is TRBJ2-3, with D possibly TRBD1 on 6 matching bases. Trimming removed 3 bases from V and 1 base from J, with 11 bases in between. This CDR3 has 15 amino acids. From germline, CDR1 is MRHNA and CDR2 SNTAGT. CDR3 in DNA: TGTGCCAGCAGTGATGGTCCAGGGGGCACAGATACGCAGTATTTT. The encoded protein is CASSDGPGGTDTQYF.

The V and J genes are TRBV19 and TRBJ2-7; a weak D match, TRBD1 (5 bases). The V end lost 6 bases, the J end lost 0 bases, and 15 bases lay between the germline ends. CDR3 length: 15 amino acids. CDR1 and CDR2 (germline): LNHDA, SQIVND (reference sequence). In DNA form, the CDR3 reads TGTGCCAGTAGATCCCAGGGTACCCTCTCCTACGAGCAGTACTTC. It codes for CASRSQGTLSYEQYF. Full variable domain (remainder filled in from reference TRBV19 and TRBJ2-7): DGGITQSPKYLFRKEGQNVTLSCEQNLNHDAMYWYRQDPGQGLRLIYYSQIVNDFQKGDIAEGYSVSREKKESFPLTVTSAQKNPTAFYLCASRSQGTLSYEQYFGPGTRLTVT.

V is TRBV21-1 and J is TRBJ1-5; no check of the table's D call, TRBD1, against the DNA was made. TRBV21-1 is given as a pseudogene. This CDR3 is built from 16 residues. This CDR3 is CASSRFRDRVTQPQHF. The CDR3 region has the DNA TGTGCCAGCAGCCGCTTCCGGGACAGAGTCACTCAGCCCCAGCATTTT.

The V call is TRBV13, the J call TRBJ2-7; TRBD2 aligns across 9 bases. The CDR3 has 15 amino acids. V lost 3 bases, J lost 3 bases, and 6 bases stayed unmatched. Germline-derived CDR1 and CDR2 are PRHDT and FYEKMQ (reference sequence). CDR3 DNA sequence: TGTGCCAGCAGCTTTCAACTAGCGGGCTACTACGAGCAGTACTTC. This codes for CASSFQLAGYYEQYF.

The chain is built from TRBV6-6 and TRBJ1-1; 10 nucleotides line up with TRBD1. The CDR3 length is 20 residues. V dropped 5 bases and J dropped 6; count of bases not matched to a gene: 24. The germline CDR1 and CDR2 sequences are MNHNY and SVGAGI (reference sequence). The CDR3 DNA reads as TGTGCCAGCAGTCACGGACAGGGGGTGTTAGGATTTTCATTTAGCGCTGAAGCTTTCTTT. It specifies CASSHGQGVLGFSFSAEAFF.

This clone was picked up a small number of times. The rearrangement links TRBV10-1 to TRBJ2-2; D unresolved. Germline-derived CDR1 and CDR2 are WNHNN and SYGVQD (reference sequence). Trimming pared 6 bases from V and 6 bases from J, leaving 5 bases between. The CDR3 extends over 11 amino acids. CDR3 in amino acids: CASSGAGELFF. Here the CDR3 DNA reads TGCGCCAGCAGCGGAGCCGGGGAGCTGTTTTTT.

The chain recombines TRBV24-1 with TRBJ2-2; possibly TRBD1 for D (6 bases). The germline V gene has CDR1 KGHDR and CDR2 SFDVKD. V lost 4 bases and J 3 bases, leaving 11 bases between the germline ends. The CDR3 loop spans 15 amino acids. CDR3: CATSDPGQYTGELFF. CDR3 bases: TGTGCCACCAGTGACCCAGGACAGTACACCGGGGAGCTGTTTTTT.